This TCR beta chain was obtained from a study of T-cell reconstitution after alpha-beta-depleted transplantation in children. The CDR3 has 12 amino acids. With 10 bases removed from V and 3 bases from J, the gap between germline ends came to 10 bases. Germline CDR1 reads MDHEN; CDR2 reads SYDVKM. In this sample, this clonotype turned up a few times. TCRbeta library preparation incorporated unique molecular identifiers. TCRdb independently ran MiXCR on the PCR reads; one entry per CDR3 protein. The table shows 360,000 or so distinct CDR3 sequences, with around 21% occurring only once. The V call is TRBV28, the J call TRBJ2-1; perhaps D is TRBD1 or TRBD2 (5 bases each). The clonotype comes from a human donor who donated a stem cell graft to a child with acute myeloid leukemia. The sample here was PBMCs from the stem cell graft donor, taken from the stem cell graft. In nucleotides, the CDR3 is TGTGCCAACCGGGACGGCTACAATGAGCAGTTCTTC. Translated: CANRDGYNEQFF.